Listed below are T cell receptor beta chains from one sample, sequenced in a study of cytomegalovirus exposure and HLA in healthy donors. The protocol was immunoSEQ multiplex PCR, while the TCRdb copy is restricted to in-frame clones and leaves out a portion. The table records some 210,000 clones, 87% of them present only once. Specimen: PBMCs. The receptors shown here come from a woman younger than 35 in good health and CMV-seropositive. CDR3s include the opening cysteine and the closing phenylalanine or tryptophan. D genes are given only for firm matches. Clone size appears in some rows only: once, few, many, or a class for an expanded clone.

D gene: -; V gene: TRBV7-3; clone size: -; J gene: TRBJ2-7; CDR3 protein: CASSSQGDEQYF; CDR3 DNA: TGTGCCAGCAGCTCGCAGGGCGACGAGCAGTACTTC
D gene: TRBD2; V gene: TRBV4-2; clone size: -; J gene: TRBJ2-2; CDR3 protein: CASSQVGGYTGELFF; CDR3 DNA: TGTGCCAGCAGCCAAGTCGGGGGGTATACCGGGGAGCTGTTTTTT
D gene: TRBD2; V gene: TRBV7-8; clone size: few; J gene: TRBJ2-7; CDR3 protein: CASSLGTRDYEQYF; CDR3 DNA: TGTGCCAGCAGCTTAGGGACTAGGGATTACGAGCAGTACTTC
D gene: -; V gene: TRBV15; clone size: -; J gene: TRBJ2-7; CDR3 protein: CATSRGLSSYEQYF; CDR3 DNA: TGTGCCACCAGCAGGGGACTTTCTTCCTACGAGCAGTACTTC
D gene: -; V gene: TRBV5-1; clone size: few; J gene: TRBJ2-7; CDR3 protein: CASSDRTARYEQYF; CDR3 DNA: TGCGCCAGCAGCGACAGGACAGCTAGATACGAGCAGTACTTC
D gene: -; V gene: TRBV15; clone size: -; J gene: TRBJ1-5; CDR3 protein: CATSRGGTDNQPQHF; CDR3 DNA: TGTGCCACCAGCAGAGGAGGGACTGATAATCAGCCCCAGCATTTT
D gene: -; V gene: TRBV28; clone size: -; J gene: TRBJ1-5; CDR3 protein: CASSLGARRRNQPQHF; CDR3 DNA: TGTGCCAGCAGTCTGGGGGCACGACGCCGCAATCAGCCCCAGCATTTT
D gene: TRBD2; V gene: TRBV6-5; clone size: -; J gene: TRBJ2-7; CDR3 protein: CASSPYGGGIYEQYF; CDR3 DNA: TGTGCCAGCAGCCCGTACGGGGGAGGGATCTACGAGCAGTACTTC
D gene: TRBD1; V gene: TRBV4-1; clone size: -; J gene: TRBJ1-4; CDR3 protein: CASSQVGTGNEKLFF; CDR3 DNA: TGCGCCAGCAGCCAAGTCGGGACAGGTAATGAAAAACTGTTTTTT
D gene: -; V gene: TRBV11-2; clone size: -; J gene: TRBJ2-1; CDR3 protein: CASSYSGRDNNEQFF; CDR3 DNA: TGTGCCAGCAGCTATTCGGGGCGGGATAATAATGAGCAGTTCTTC
D gene: -; V gene: TRBV27; clone size: -; J gene: TRBJ2-7; CDR3 protein: CASSFDGAYEQYF; CDR3 DNA: TGTGCCAGCAGTTTCGACGGAGCCTACGAGCAGTACTTC